One and the same sample provided the 20 T cell receptor beta chains below, sequenced in a study of chemoradiotherapy in HPV16-positive cancers. Assay: immunoSEQ multiplex PCR; the TCRdb copy retains only in-frame clones and omits some. In the table there are nearly 5,500 clones, around 85% of which are singletons. Sequenced here: tumor tissue, sampled from a patient who underwent chemoradiotherapy. The receptor source for this set is a human donor with HPV-associated anogenital cancer.

The chain carries TRBV6-1 and TRBJ2-2, with D possibly matching TRBD2 (6 bases). The V gene's germline CDR1 is MNHNS and CDR2 SASEGT. Trimming cost V 10 bases and J 5 bases, with 20 bases left between them. CDR3 size: 15 residues. CDR3 nucleotide sequence: TGTGCCATATTACCGGGACTTGGTCTGACCGGGGAGCTGTTTTTT. It yields the protein CAILPGLGLTGELFF.

The chain carries TRBV29-1 and TRBJ1-1; no reliable D call. CDR3 length: 13 residues. Germline CDR1 and CDR2: SQVTM and ANQGSEA. V was clipped by 3 bases and J by 1 base, with 9 bases between them. This chain's CDR3 is CSVDPRRNTEAFF. CDR3 coding DNA: TGCAGCGTTGATCCACGGAGGAACACTGAAGCTTTCTTT.

V and J are TRBV6-1 and TRBJ2-1; 7 bases line up with TRBD1. The V and J ends lost 6 bases and 7 bases, in that order; junction bases with no gene match: 3. The CDR3 is 12 amino acids. The V gene's germline CDR1 is MNHNS and CDR2 SASEGT. CDR3 protein: CASRETGNEQFF. The CDR3 coding sequence is TGTGCCAGCAGAGAGACAGGGAATGAGCAGTTCTTC.

V and J are TRBV4-1 and TRBJ2-1; D is possibly TRBD1 or TRBD2 (6 bases each). This CDR3 has 14 residues. The V and J ends lost 3 bases and 8 bases respectively, with 14 bases between them. Germline CDR1 and CDR2: MGHRA and YSYEKL. The CDR3 is CASSQPTGGDEQFF. The CDR3 DNA follows: TGCGCCAGCAGCCAGCCGACAGGAGGGGATGAGCAGTTCTTC.

This chain connects TRBV18 to TRBJ1-1; D unclear. The CDR3 loop spans 15 amino acids. Per germline, CDR1 KGHSH and CDR2 LQKENI. The germline V and J ends were trimmed by 4 bases and 2 bases, with 14 bases remaining between them. Written as DNA, the CDR3 is TGTGCCAGCTCACGCTCGAGCGTTGCTAACACTGAAGCTTTCTTT. Protein: CASSRSSVANTEAFF.

The V call is TRBV30, the J call TRBJ1-1; 10 nucleotides align to TRBD1. Germline assignment: CDR1 GTSNPN and CDR2 SVGIG (reference sequence). The ends lost 2 bases at V and 5 bases at J; junction bases unmatched: 8. This CDR3 is built from 15 residues. The CDR3 region is CAWSRVDRGRTEAFF. The CDR3 region has the DNA TGTGCCTGGAGTAGGGTTGACAGGGGGCGGACTGAAGCTTTCTTT.

The chain couples TRBV10-3 to TRBJ1-2; D gene ambiguous. In germline, CDR1 is ENHRY, CDR2 SYGVKD. This CDR3 spans 12 amino acids. Trimming left V 4 bases short and J 8 bases short, with 11 bases between. Here the CDR3 reads CAISVLVGGYTF. The CDR3 bases are TGTGCCATCAGTGTTTTGGTGGGAGGCTACACCTTC.

The chain uses TRBV7-6 and TRBJ1-2; D unresolved. CDR3 length equals 14 residues. The ends were cut back, 5 bases at V and 4 bases at J, with 14 bases in the middle. Germline CDR1 is SGHVS and CDR2 is FNYEAQ. The CDR3 nucleotides read TGTGCCAGCAGCCTTCGTGAAGGCCCCTATGGCTACACCTTC. Its translation is CASSLREGPYGYTF.

This chain connects TRBV29-1 to TRBJ1-2; 10 bases match TRBD1. There are 14 residues in the CDR3. V gave up 4 bases and J gave up 3 bases; unmatched junction bases: 5. Germline V gene sequence: CDR1 SQVTM, CDR2 ANQGSEA. In DNA, the CDR3 is TGCAGCGTTGGTGGGGACAGGGGTCACTATGGCTACACCTTC. Encoded protein: CSVGGDRGHYGYTF.

The DNA for the CDR3 is TGTGCCAGCAGCTCCCACCCCGGCGGGTACAAATCCTACGAGCAGTACGTC. It yields the protein CASSSHPGGYKSYEQYV. The chain links TRBV21-1 to TRBJ2-7; TRBD2, the D gene given by the table, was not confirmed from the DNA. TRBV21-1 is recorded as a pseudogene. The CDR3 is made up of 17 amino acids.

This clone was seen a single time. This rearrangement joins TRBV7-2 to TRBJ1-1; D call uncertain. The CDR3 sequence is 13 residues long. CDR1 and CDR2 from the germline V gene are SGHTA and FQGNSA. Trimming removed 2 bases from V and 1 base from J, with 5 bases in between. This CDR3 is CASSLSGNTEAFF. In nucleotides, the CDR3 is TGTGCCAGCAGCTTATCTGGGAACACTGAAGCTTTCTTT.

The chain couples TRBV7-8 to TRBJ1-2, with D uncertain. This CDR3 has 13 amino acids. Per the germline V gene, CDR1 is SGHVS and CDR2 is FQNEAQ. Trimming took off 4 bases at V and 2 bases at J, with 8 bases between the two ends. The CDR3 reads CASSSTPNYGYTF. The CDR3 DNA follows: TGTGCCAGCAGCTCGACACCGAACTATGGCTACACCTTC.

This chain uses TRBV9 with TRBJ1-1, with D maybe TRBD1 (6 bases). CDR1 and CDR2 from the germline V gene are SGDLS and YYNGEE. Trimming left V 4 bases short and J 6 bases short, with 13 bases between. This CDR3 region has 13 residues. The CDR3 loop is CASSFQQGAEAFF. The CDR3 nucleotides read TGTGCCAGCAGCTTTCAACAGGGTGCTGAAGCTTTCTTT.

The CDR3 sequence is CASSKGTGGNQPQHF. In DNA form, the CDR3 reads TGTGCCAGCAGCAAAGGGACAGGGGGCAATCAGCCCCAGCATTTT. J is TRBJ1-5 and V is TRBV7-9, with 10 nucleotides matching TRBD1. CDR1 is SEHNR, CDR2 FQNEAQ, per germline (reference sequence). The CDR3 spans 15 residues. V shed 5 bases and J 2 bases; nucleotides not matched to a gene: 3.

This sequence joins TRBV11-2 and TRBJ1-1; TRBD1 might be the D (6 bases). CDR1 is SGHAT, CDR2 FQNNGV, per germline. CDR3 length: 13 residues. V was clipped by 1 base and J by 10 bases, with 13 bases between them. This CDR3 is CASSLGSQGSAFF. CDR3 nucleotide sequence: TGTGCCAGCAGCTTAGGATCACAGGGATCAGCTTTCTTT.

The chain uses TRBV7-6 and TRBJ1-2; D is perhaps TRBD1 (6 bases). V lost 5 bases to trimming and J lost 8 bases, with 12 bases between them. Germline CDR1 is SGHVS and CDR2 is FNYEAQ. The CDR3 is 12 amino acids. The chain's CDR3 is CASSPWTDGYTF. The CDR3, as DNA: TGTGCCAGCAGCCCCTGGACAGACGGCTACACCTTC.

This rearrangement joins TRBV4-2 to TRBJ2-2; 9 nucleotides line up with TRBD1. The CDR3 has 20 residues. The V gene's germline CDR1 is LGHNA and CDR2 YNFKEQ. J lost 5 bases, V lost 4 bases, and 20 bases had no gene match. CDR3 DNA: TGTGCCAGCAGCCGGTCAGGAGTGGGGACAGGGACAGGAGAAACCGGGGAGCTGTTTTTT. The encoded protein is CASSRSGVGTGTGETGELFF.

The chain links TRBV4-2 to TRBJ1-2; possibly TRBD1 for D (5 bases). Germline-derived CDR1 and CDR2 are LGHNA and YNFKEQ. The germline V and J ends were trimmed by 0 bases and 6 bases, with 14 bases remaining between them. The CDR3 runs to 15 residues. The CDR3 reads CASSQEPVGVDGYTF. Here the CDR3 DNA reads TGTGCCAGCAGCCAAGAACCCGTAGGGGTTGATGGCTACACCTTC.

This chain joins TRBV2 and TRBJ2-3; 9 bases match TRBD1. V gave up 6 bases and J gave up 6 bases; unmatched junction bases: 10. The CDR3 runs 15 residues. In germline, CDR1 is SNHLY, CDR2 FYNNEI. CDR3 residues: CASSGRGQGPDTQYF. CDR3 DNA: TGTGCCAGCAGCGGCAGGGGACAGGGACCCGATACGCAGTATTTT.

V and J are TRBV12-5 and TRBJ2-5; D ambiguous. Between the trimmed V and J ends, which lost 7 bases and 5 bases, there was a span of 11 bases. CDR3 length: 12 amino acids. Per germline, CDR1 LGHNT and CDR2 FRNRAP. The CDR3, as DNA: TGTGCTAGTGCATTCGGGTCGGAGACCCAGTACTTC. As protein: CASAFGSETQYF.